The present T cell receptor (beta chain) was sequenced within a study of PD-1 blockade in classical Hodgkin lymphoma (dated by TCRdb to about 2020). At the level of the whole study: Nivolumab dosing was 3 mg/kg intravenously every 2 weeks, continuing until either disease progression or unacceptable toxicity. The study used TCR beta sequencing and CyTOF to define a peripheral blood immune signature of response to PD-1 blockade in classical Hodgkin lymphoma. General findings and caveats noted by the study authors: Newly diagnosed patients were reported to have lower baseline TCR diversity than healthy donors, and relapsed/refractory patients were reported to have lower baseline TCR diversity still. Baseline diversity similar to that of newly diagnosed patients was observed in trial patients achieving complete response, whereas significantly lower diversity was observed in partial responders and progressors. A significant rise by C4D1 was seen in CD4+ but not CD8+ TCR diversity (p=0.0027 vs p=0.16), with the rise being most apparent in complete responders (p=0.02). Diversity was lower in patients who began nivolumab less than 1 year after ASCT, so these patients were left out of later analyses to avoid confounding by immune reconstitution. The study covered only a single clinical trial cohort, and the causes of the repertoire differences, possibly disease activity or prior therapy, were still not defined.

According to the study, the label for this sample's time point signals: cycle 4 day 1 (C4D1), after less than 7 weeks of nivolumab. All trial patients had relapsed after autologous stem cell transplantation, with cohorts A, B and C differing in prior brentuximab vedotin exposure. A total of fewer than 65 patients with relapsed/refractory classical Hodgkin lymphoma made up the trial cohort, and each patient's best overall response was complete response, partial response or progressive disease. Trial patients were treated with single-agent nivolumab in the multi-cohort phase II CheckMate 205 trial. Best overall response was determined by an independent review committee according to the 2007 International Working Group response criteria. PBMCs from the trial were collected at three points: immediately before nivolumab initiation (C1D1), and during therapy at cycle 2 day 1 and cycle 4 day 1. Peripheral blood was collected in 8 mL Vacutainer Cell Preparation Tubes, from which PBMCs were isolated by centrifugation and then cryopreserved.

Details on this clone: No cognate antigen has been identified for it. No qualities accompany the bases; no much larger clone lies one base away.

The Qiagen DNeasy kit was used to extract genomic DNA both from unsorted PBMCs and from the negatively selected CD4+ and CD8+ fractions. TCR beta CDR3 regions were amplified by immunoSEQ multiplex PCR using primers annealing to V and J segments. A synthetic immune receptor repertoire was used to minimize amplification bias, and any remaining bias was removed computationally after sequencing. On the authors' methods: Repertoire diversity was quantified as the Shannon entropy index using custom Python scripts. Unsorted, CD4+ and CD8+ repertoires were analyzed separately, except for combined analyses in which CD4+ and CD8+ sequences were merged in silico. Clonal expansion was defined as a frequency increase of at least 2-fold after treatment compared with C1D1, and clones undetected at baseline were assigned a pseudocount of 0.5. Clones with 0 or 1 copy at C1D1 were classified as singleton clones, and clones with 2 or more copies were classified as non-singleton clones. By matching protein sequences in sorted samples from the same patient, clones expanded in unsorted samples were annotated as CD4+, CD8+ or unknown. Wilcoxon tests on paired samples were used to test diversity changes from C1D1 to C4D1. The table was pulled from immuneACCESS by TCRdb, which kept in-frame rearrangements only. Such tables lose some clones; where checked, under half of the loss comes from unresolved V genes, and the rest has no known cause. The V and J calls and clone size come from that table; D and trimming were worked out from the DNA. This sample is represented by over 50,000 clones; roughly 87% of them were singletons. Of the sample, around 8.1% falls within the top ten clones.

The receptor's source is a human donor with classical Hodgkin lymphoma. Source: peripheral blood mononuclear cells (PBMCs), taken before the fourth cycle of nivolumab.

This receptor has the CDR3 CATSSGNLYTGELFF. The sequence in DNA is TGTGCCACCTCCTCGGGGAACTTATACACCGGGGAGCTGTTTTTT. This receptor chain uses TRBV19 and TRBJ2-2; D gene: possibly TRBD2, on 5 matching bases. From its cysteine to its phenylalanine, the CDR3 spans 15 amino acids. CDR3 DNA only is kept here, 45 bases in frame from base 1. V gives up 10 bases and J gives up 3 bases, and the segment between their germline ends measures 18 bases. For CDR1 and CDR2, the germline V gene (reference sequence) lists LNHDA and SQIVND.